The 29 T cell receptor beta chains given below trace back to one sample, sequenced in a study of radiation and T cells in renal cell carcinoma. Data came from immunoSEQ multiplex PCR; TCRdb stores just in-frame clones and leaves some out. The sample yields 70,000 to 90,000 clones, approximately 86% seen once. Specified time point: blood 2 weeks post-SBRT. Treatment noted: 15 Gy SBRT to primary tumor, nephrectomy 4 weeks later. The sample consisted of blood, taken from a patient whose treatment included radiotherapy and nephrectomy. The source is a woman aged 50 to 60 with renal cell carcinoma.

The chain has TRBV30 and TRBJ1-6; D is unresolved. This CDR3 contains 13 residues. V lost 1 base, J lost 6 bases, and 7 bases lay in between. Per germline, CDR1 GTSNPN and CDR2 SVGIG (reference sequence). In nucleotides, the CDR3 is TGTGCCTGGAGTGAAAGAGGTAATTCACCCCTCCACTTT. It yields the protein CAWSERGNSPLHF. The entire variable domain, with the rest obtained from reference TRBV30 and TRBJ1-6, is as follows: SQTIHQWPATLVQPVGSPLSLECTVEGTSNPNLYWYRQAAGRGLQLLFYSVGIGQISSEVPQNLSASRPQDRQFILSSKKLLLSDSGFYLCAWSERGNSPLHFGNGTRLTVT.

J is TRBJ2-5 and V is TRBV6-5; 8 bases match TRBD1. V was pared by 2 bases and J by 5 bases, with 7 bases of the junction left unmatched. CDR1 and CDR2 from the germline V gene are MNHEY and SVGAGI. CDR3 size: 15 residues. CDR3 bases: TGTGCCAGCAGTTACGGTGGCAGGGGGCCGGAGACCCAGTACTTC. Its protein is CASSYGGRGPETQYF.

V gene TRBV7-2 combines with J gene TRBJ2-1, with D hard to call. Germline V gives CDR1 SGHTA, CDR2 FQGNSA. The CDR3 is made up of 13 amino acids. Between the trimmed V and J ends, which lost 5 bases and 8 bases, there was a span of 13 bases. The CDR3 is CASSHPDPDEQFF. In DNA, the CDR3 is TGTGCCAGCAGCCACCCGGACCCGGATGAGCAGTTCTTC.

This clone was counted at least ten times. The chain combines TRBV27 with TRBJ2-7; 8 nucleotides align to TRBD1. Germline V lookup: CDR1 MNHEY, CDR2 SMNVEV (reference sequence). The CDR3 loop spans 14 amino acids. Trimming at V came to 3 bases and at J to 0 bases, leaving 1 base not matched to a gene. CDR3 DNA: TGTGCCAGCAGTTTTGGACAGGGCTCCTACGAGCAGTACTTC. As protein: CASSFGQGSYEQYF.

The V and J genes are TRBV27 and TRBJ2-7; a possible D gene is TRBD1 (6 bases). The germline V gene encodes CDR1 MNHEY and CDR2 SMNVEV (reference sequence). The germline V and J ends were trimmed by 1 base and 2 bases, with 12 bases remaining between them. The CDR3 sequence is 15 residues long. The CDR3 coding sequence is TGTGCCAGCAGTTTATTAGGGGACACCCCCTACGAGCAGTACTTC. Its protein is CASSLLGDTPYEQYF.

The sample holds a few counts of this clone. The genes are TRBV2 and TRBJ1-5, with 7 positions matching TRBD1. With 7 bases clipped from V and 7 bases from J, the junction kept 10 bases outside the gene matches. CDR3 size: 14 residues. Germline lookup yields CDR1 SNHLY and CDR2 FYNNEI. CDR3 sequence (DNA): TGTGCCAGCAAAAAAGGGGGCGGTGGCCAGCCCCAGCATTTT. This encodes CASKKGGGGQPQHF.

This clone was found once. The genes are TRBV7-6 and TRBJ1-2; D uncertain. Trimming pared 4 bases from V and 5 bases from J, leaving 14 bases between. This CDR3 spans 14 amino acids. CDR1 SGHVS and CDR2 FNYEAQ come from the germline V gene. Here the CDR3 reads CASSYGNEEYGYTF. The CDR3 DNA is TGTGCCAGCAGCTACGGGAATGAGGAGTATGGCTACACCTTC.

This clone was counted a single time. The chain is built from TRBV18 and TRBJ1-2; D gene ambiguous. The V end lost 2 bases, the J end lost 6 bases, and 13 bases lay between the germline ends. Germline V gene sequence: CDR1 KGHSH, CDR2 LQKENI. The CDR3 loop spans 14 amino acids. DNA for the CDR3: TGTGCCAGCTCACCAAACGTAGGTGGGGATGGCTACACCTTC. The encoded protein is CASSPNVGGDGYTF.

The V and J genes are TRBV27 and TRBJ1-1; 10 bases line up with TRBD1. Germline V CDR1 and CDR2: MNHEY, SMNVEV (reference sequence). The CDR3 is 17 residues long. V lost 6 bases and J lost 6; bases outside the gene matches: 16. The CDR3 DNA sequence: TGTGCCAGCAGAGCTTATGGGACAGGGGCGGCGAGCGCTGAAGCTTTCTTT. Protein sequence: CASRAYGTGAASAEAFF.

The V gene is TRBV19, the J gene TRBJ2-7, with 7 nucleotides matching TRBD2. CDR1 and CDR2 (germline): LNHDA, SQIVND (reference sequence). The V gene end was trimmed by 5 bases and the J gene end by 1 base; junction bases not matched to a gene: 8. The CDR3 extends over 15 amino acids. CDR3 amino acids: CASSRKEGGSYEQYF. In DNA form, the CDR3 reads TGTGCCAGTAGTCGGAAGGAGGGAGGGTCCTACGAGCAGTACTTC.

This rearrangement joins TRBV19 to TRBJ2-7, with D perhaps matching TRBD1 (6 bases). The CDR3 extends over 15 amino acids. Germline V gives CDR1 LNHDA, CDR2 SQIVND (reference sequence). The V end was cut by 5 bases, the J end by 4 bases, with 18 bases between. This chain's CDR3 is CASSHSARGSYEQYF. CDR3 nucleotides: TGTGCCAGTAGTCATTCGGCCAGGGGATCGTACGAGCAGTACTTC.

This chain joins TRBV27 and TRBJ1-2, with D possibly TRBD1 on 5 matching bases. Germline CDR1 and CDR2: MNHEY and SMNVEV (reference sequence). The CDR3 runs 15 residues. V was trimmed by 2 bases and J by 6 bases, leaving 16 bases between them. CDR3 in DNA: TGTGCCAGCAGTTTAGGTGCAGGGAGTGGAAATGGCTACACCTTC. It is translated as CASSLGAGSGNGYTF.

This clone is a singleton in its sample. The chain employs TRBV9 and TRBJ2-1; TRBD2 matches 16 bases. CDR3 size: 14 residues. From germline, CDR1 is SGDLS and CDR2 YYNGEE. The J segment lost 10 bases and the V segment lost 4 bases, leaving 2 bases of the junction unmatched. CDR3 bases: TGTGCCAGCAGCCCGGGACTAGCGGGGGGGGAGCAGTTCTTC. Its protein product is CASSPGLAGGEQFF.

This clone was seen only a few times. This rearrangement joins TRBV6-5 to TRBJ1-6; no clear D. Deletions cut 6 bases from V and 7 bases from J, with 13 bases between. The V gene's germline CDR1 is MNHEY and CDR2 SVGAGI. The CDR3 extends over 14 amino acids. CDR3 nucleotide sequence: TGTGCCAGCAGCTATATCGGAGGGAATTCACCCCTCCACTTT. Protein product: CASSYIGGNSPLHF.

The rearrangement joins TRBV4-3 to TRBJ1-2, with D uncertain. CDR1 is LGHNA and CDR2 is YSLEER in the germline V gene. The CDR3 is 16 residues long. V was pared by 0 bases and J by 4 bases, with 15 bases between. This CDR3 reads CASSQDNSAGTYGYTF. The CDR3 DNA is TGCGCCAGCAGCCAAGATAATAGTGCGGGTACCTATGGCTACACCTTC.

V is TRBV27 and J is TRBJ2-1; TRBD2 aligns across 7 bases. V gave up 2 bases and J gave up 2 bases; unmatched junction bases: 9. The CDR3 has 17 residues. CDR1 and CDR2 (germline): MNHEY, SMNVEV (reference sequence). The CDR3 DNA follows: TGTGCCAGCAGTTTACCCCCCACCGGGGGGACCTACAATGAGCAGTTCTTC. Residues: CASSLPPTGGTYNEQFF.

V is TRBV7-2 and J is TRBJ2-1, with 9 bases identical to TRBD1. CDR1 SGHTA and CDR2 FQGNSA come from the germline V gene. CDR3 size: 17 residues. After removal of 6 bases from V and 6 bases from J, the junction contained 15 bases not matched to a gene. The CDR3 sequence: CASSKYSTGTGSNEQFF. In DNA form, the CDR3 reads TGTGCCAGCAGTAAATATAGTACCGGGACAGGGAGCAATGAGCAGTTCTTC.

The gene calls are TRBV7-2 and TRBJ2-7; D tentatively reads TRBD1 or TRBD2 (5 bases each). CDR3 length equals 13 residues. The germline V and J ends were trimmed by 5 bases and 3 bases, with 11 bases remaining between them. Germline-derived CDR1 and CDR2 are SGHTA and FQGNSA. CDR3 loop: CASSGDAVYEQYF. As DNA, the CDR3 is TGTGCCAGCAGCGGGGACGCCGTCTACGAGCAGTACTTC.

This clone has more than one count but fewer than ten. The chain links TRBV6-5 to TRBJ1-4; D unclear. Trimming cost V 0 bases and J 6 bases, with 14 bases left between them. Germline assignment: CDR1 MNHEY and CDR2 SVGAGI. The CDR3 has 16 amino acids. The CDR3 DNA is TGTGCCAGCAGTTACTCGGTGCTTGAAGGATATGAAAAACTGTTTTTT. Translated, it gives CASSYSVLEGYEKLFF.

The V gene is TRBV7-2, the J gene TRBJ2-7, with 8 bases fitting TRBD2. The ends lost 6 bases at V and 9 bases at J; junction bases unmatched: 19. There are 16 residues in the CDR3. The germline V gene encodes CDR1 SGHTA and CDR2 FQGNSA. CDR3 in amino acids: CASSLTAGGFYFGQYF. CDR3 DNA sequence: TGTGCCAGCAGTTTAACTGCGGGGGGCTTTTATTTTGGGCAGTACTTC. Full variable domain (remainder filled in from reference TRBV7-2 and TRBJ2-7): GAGVSQSPSNKVTEKGKDVELRCDPISGHTALYWYRQSLGQGLEFLIYFQGNSAPDKSGLPSDRFSAERTGGSVSTLTIQRTQQEDSAVYLCASSLTAGGFYFGQYFGPGTRLTVT.

The chain combines TRBV2 with TRBJ2-7; the match to TRBD2 covers 8 bases. The CDR3 contains 16 residues. CDR1 is SNHLY and CDR2 is FYNNEI in the germline V gene. V dropped 3 bases and J dropped 0; count of bases not matched to a gene: 7. CDR3 nucleotide sequence: TGTGCCAGCAGTGATAGCCTAGCGGGTGCCTCCTACGAGCAGTACTTC. This gives the protein CASSDSLAGASYEQYF.

In its sample, this clone was seen a few times. This chain connects TRBV29-1 to TRBJ1-1; D is possibly TRBD1 (5 bases). Looked up from germline, CDR1 is SQVTM and CDR2 is ANQGSEA. V was clipped by 1 base and J by 0 bases, with 12 bases between them. The CDR3 is made up of 15 amino acids. CDR3 in amino acids: CSVEGSGGVNTEAFF. CDR3 in DNA: TGCAGCGTTGAAGGTTCTGGGGGTGTGAACACTGAAGCTTTCTTT.

This clone was seen once. V usage is TRBV7-2 and J usage is TRBJ2-1, with TRBD2 matching 10 bases. The CDR3 has 17 amino acids. The germline V gene has CDR1 SGHTA and CDR2 FQGNSA. V trimming: 6 bases; J trimming: 2 bases; junction bases outside the gene matches: 10. DNA for the CDR3: TGTGCCAGCAGTCGACGGACTAGCGGTCTTACCTACAATGAGCAGTTCTTC. Encoded protein: CASSRRTSGLTYNEQFF.

This chain uses TRBV11-2 with TRBJ2-7; D is ambiguous. V lost 2 bases and J 1 base, leaving 6 bases between the germline ends. Looked up from germline, CDR1 is SGHAT and CDR2 is FQNNGV. This CDR3 spans 13 amino acids. The DNA for the CDR3 is TGTGCCAGCAGCTTACAGGTTTCCTACGAGCAGTACTTC. Protein product: CASSLQVSYEQYF.

The chain employs TRBV7-9 and TRBJ2-6; no firm D call. The CDR3 is 14 amino acids. CDR1 is SEHNR, CDR2 FQNEAQ, per germline (reference sequence). V lost 1 base and J 1 base, leaving 2 bases between the germline ends. The CDR3 spells CASSLGSGANVLTF. In DNA form, the CDR3 reads TGTGCCAGCAGCTTAGGTTCTGGGGCCAACGTCCTGACTTTC.

J is TRBJ2-4 and V is TRBV5-4; D unresolved. Per the germline V gene, CDR1 is SGHNT and CDR2 is YYREEE (reference sequence). Between the trimmed V and J ends, which lost 2 bases and 0 bases, there was a span of 6 bases. The CDR3 has 14 amino acids. The CDR3 is CASSLDLAKNIQYF. The CDR3 DNA is TGTGCCAGCAGCTTAGACCTAGCCAAAAACATTCAGTACTTC. Full variable domain (rest looked up from reference TRBV5-4 and TRBJ2-4): ETGVTQSPTHLIKTRGQQVTLRCSSQSGHNTVSWYQQALGQGPQFIFQYYREEENGRGNFPPRFSGLQFPNYSSELNVNALELDDSALYLCASSLDLAKNIQYFGAGTRLSVL.

This chain links TRBV4-3 with TRBJ1-1; 8 bases match TRBD1. With V trimmed by 4 bases and J by 4 bases, 5 bases remained unmatched. Germline values: CDR1 LGHNA, CDR2 YSLEER. CDR3 length: 14 residues. CDR3 amino acids: CASSLSTGATEAFF. The CDR3 DNA follows: TGCGCCAGCAGCCTTTCGACAGGGGCCACTGAAGCTTTCTTT.

Within the sample, this clone is medium-sized. The rearrangement joins TRBV5-1 to TRBJ1-2; 7 bases line up with TRBD1. The CDR3 spans 14 residues. J gave up 3 bases and V 4 bases, and 6 bases lay outside the gene matches. Germline V gene sequence: CDR1 SGHRS, CDR2 YFSETQ. CDR3 loop: CASSLGDSYYGYTF. The DNA of the CDR3 is TGCGCCAGCAGCCTGGGGGACAGCTACTATGGCTACACCTTC.

The chain has TRBV25-1 and TRBJ1-4, with 7 bases identical to TRBD1. Germline values: CDR1 MGHDK, CDR2 SYGVNS. The CDR3 has 16 residues. V shed 3 bases, J shed 7 bases, and the junction held 11 bases outside the gene matches. CDR3 loop: CASSDRKTTGAEKLFF. The CDR3 nucleotides are TGTGCCAGCAGTGATCGGAAAACTACAGGGGCTGAAAAACTGTTTTTT.